The 10 T cell receptor beta chains reported below all come from one sample, sequenced in a study of cytomegalovirus exposure and HLA in healthy donors. With 60 Vbeta and 13 Jbeta primers, the PCR was carried out. Assay: immunoSEQ multiplex PCR; the TCRdb copy retains only in-frame clones and omits some. In the table there are 110,000 to 150,000 clones, approximately 79% of which are singletons. Sequencing input: PBMCs. All receptors come from a man between 18 and 29 years old in good health and CMV-seronegative.

The chain links TRBV7-9 to TRBJ2-3, with TRBD2 identical over 8 bases. Trimming took 5 bases from V and 4 from J; bases not matched to a gene: 8. The CDR3 runs 15 residues. The germline CDR1 and CDR2 sequences are SEHNR and FQNEAQ (reference sequence). CDR3 coding DNA: TGTGCCAGCAGCCTTAGCGGGGCGAGCCCAGATACGCAGTATTTT. Translation: CASSLSGASPDTQYF.

The genes are TRBV5-1 and TRBJ1-1; D is possibly TRBD1 (5 bases). V gave up 5 bases and J gave up 6 bases, with 8 bases separating them. Germline V gives CDR1 SGHRS, CDR2 YFSETQ. The CDR3 covers 11 residues. The CDR3 protein is CASSWGPEAFF. The CDR3 coding sequence is TGCGCCAGCAGTTGGGGCCCTGAAGCTTTCTTT.

V gene TRBV5-6 combines with J gene TRBJ1-2; no definite D call. CDR3 length equals 15 residues. Germline V gene lookup returns CDR1 SGHDT and CDR2 YYEEEE. V lost 0 bases, J lost 4 bases, and 13 bases lay in between. CDR3 in amino acids: CASSLAAGPSYGYTF. The CDR3 DNA follows: TGTGCCAGCAGCTTGGCCGCAGGCCCTTCCTATGGCTACACCTTC.

The genes are TRBV5-1 and TRBJ2-7; a possible D gene is TRBD1 (5 bases). The germline V gene encodes CDR1 SGHRS and CDR2 YFSETQ. Trimming took off 2 bases at V and 2 bases at J, with 20 bases between the two ends. This CDR3 contains 17 residues. The CDR3 sequence is CASSFSVRLLGPYEQYF. The CDR3 nucleotides are TGCGCCAGCAGCTTTTCTGTACGACTCTTGGGGCCCTACGAGCAGTACTTC. Full variable domain (outside the CDR3, taken from reference TRBV5-1 and TRBJ2-7): KAGVTQTPRYLIKTRGQQVTLSCSPISGHRSVSWYQQTPGQGLQFLFEYFSETQRNKGNFPGRFSGRQFSNSRSEMNVSTLELGDSALYLCASSFSVRLLGPYEQYFGPGTRLTVT.

The chain uses TRBV27 and TRBJ2-2, with 9 bases lining up with TRBD2. J lost 7 bases, V lost 2 bases, and 8 bases had no gene match. The length of the CDR3 is 16 residues. Germline loops: CDR1 MNHEY, CDR2 SMNVEV (reference sequence). The CDR3 nucleotides read TGTGCCAGCAGTTTAAGGCGGGGGGGCCCGAACGGGGAGCTGTTTTTT. This sequence encodes CASSLRRGGPNGELFF.

The chain employs TRBV12-5 and TRBJ2-7; 9 bases fit TRBD1. CDR1 is LGHNT, CDR2 FRNRAP, per germline. This CDR3 is built from 14 residues. The V and J ends lost 6 bases and 3 bases, in that order; junction bases with no gene match: 6. For the CDR3, the DNA is TGTGCTAGTGGCCCCGGGACAGGGATCTACGAGCAGTACTTC. Protein sequence: CASGPGTGIYEQYF.

This chain uses TRBV18 with TRBJ1-1, with a weak D call TRBD1 (6 bases). The length of the CDR3 is 13 residues. Germline V gene lookup returns CDR1 KGHSH and CDR2 LQKENI. Trimming shortened V by 4 bases and J by 11 bases, and 17 bases separated the two germline ends. Here the CDR3 DNA reads TGTGCCAGCTCACTGGATGACAGGTCGGTTGCTTTCTTT. This codes for CASSLDDRSVAFF. The full variable domain, its missing parts supplied by reference TRBV18 and TRBJ1-1, is NAGVMQNPRHLVRRRGQEARLRCSPMKGHSHVYWYRQLPEEGLKFMVYLQKENIIDESGMPKERFSAEFPKEGPSILRIQQVVRGDSAAYFCASSLDDRSVAFFGQGTRLTVV.

CDR3 loop: CASSLFAPPGETQYF. In nucleotides, the CDR3 is TGTGCCAGCAGTTTATTCGCCCCCCCGGGGGAGACCCAGTACTTC. V and J are TRBV27 and TRBJ2-5; D is possibly TRBD2 (5 bases). Trimming stripped 1 base from V and 5 bases from J, with 14 bases between. The CDR3 covers 15 residues. Germline loops: CDR1 MNHEY, CDR2 SMNVEV (reference sequence).

The chain carries TRBV5-3 and TRBJ2-7; 7 bases are a match to TRBD1. TRBV5-3 is recorded as an ORF, its role being uncertain. The CDR3 sequence is 13 residues long. Trimming at V came to 9 bases and at J to 1 base, leaving 7 bases not matched to a gene. The CDR3 DNA reads TGTGCCACACAGACAGGGATTTCCTACGAGCAGTACTTC. It codes for CATQTGISYEQYF.

This chain links TRBV9 with TRBJ1-1; perhaps TRBD1 as D (6 bases). Trimming shortened V by 0 bases and J by 5 bases, and 8 bases separated the two germline ends. This CDR3 is 13 amino acids long. The germline V gene has CDR1 SGDLS and CDR2 YYNGEE. The CDR3: CASSVVQGTEAFF. The CDR3 DNA sequence: TGTGCCAGCAGCGTAGTGCAGGGGACTGAAGCTTTCTTT.